This T cell receptor (beta chain) was sequenced during a study of cytomegalovirus exposure and HLA in healthy donors. Some clones are missing from TCRdb's copy, which holds only in-frame ones; the method was immunoSEQ multiplex PCR. This table holds approximately 160,000 clones, less than 90% found once. Findings and limits, study-wide: In vitro checks showed that a few CMV-associated chains really do target CMV antigens. Usually a TCR sequence was rare, but some public TCRs were found in many donors.

The J segment lost 3 bases and the V segment lost 2 bases, leaving 8 bases of the junction unmatched. The germline V gene encodes CDR1 MNHEY and CDR2 SVGAGI. CDR3 length equals 16 residues. Regarding this clone: Its target is unknown.

This TCR came from a man aged 25-45 years in good health and CMV-seropositive. The sample comprised PBMCs. This chain connects TRBV6-5 to TRBJ2-5, with 8 bases fitting TRBD2. The CDR3 DNA follows: TGTGCCAGCAGTTACGAGGTTAGCGGGACCGAAGAGACCCAGTACTTC. Its protein product is CASSYEVSGTEETQYF.